The next 9 T cell receptor beta chains were all read from a single sample in a study of CD8 T cells in ankylosing spondylitis. TCRdb ran MiXCR on the 5' RACE reads and lists one entry per CDR3 protein. The sample includes fewer than 400,000 distinct CDR3 sequences, around 22% of them seen just once. The antigens of these receptors remain unknown. Study conclusions and caveats: Seemingly distinctive of ankylosing spondylitis blood was a TCR beta motif formed by eight highly homologous variants.

The specimen sequenced was blood, either unsorted or a sorted T cell fraction (not recorded which). The receptors stem from a male donor with ankylosing spondylitis.

This clonotype was seen just once. The genes are TRBV25-1 and TRBJ1-2; no clear D. Germline CDR1 reads MGHDK; CDR2 reads SYGVNS. V was trimmed by 2 bases and J by 5 bases, leaving 9 bases between them. This CDR3 spans 13 amino acids. The CDR3 sequence is CASSEPDLYGYTF. In nucleotides, the CDR3 is TGTGCCAGCAGTGAACCAGATCTATATGGCTACACCTTC.

The chain carries TRBV12-3 or TRBV12-4 and TRBJ2-1, with D maybe TRBD1 (5 bases). V dropped 6 bases and J dropped 9 bases, with 18 bases sitting between them. The CDR3 sequence is 14 residues long. CDR3 sequence reads: CASREEQAGAEQFF. CDR3 nucleotide sequence: TGTGCCAGCAGAGAGGAACAGGCCGGCGCTGAGCAGTTCTTC.

This clonotype has more than one count but fewer than ten. The CDR3 sequence: CSGSPNYGYTF. Here the CDR3 DNA reads TGCAGTGGCAGTCCGAACTATGGCTACACCTTC. This chain uses TRBV20-1 with TRBJ1-2, with unresolved D. Trimming removed 7 bases at V and 2 bases at J, with 8 bases between. Germline V CDR1 and CDR2: DFQATT, SNEGSKA (reference sequence). The CDR3 spans 11 residues.

This clonotype was picked up one time. J is TRBJ2-1 and V is TRBV14; the D is unclear. Germline V lookup: CDR1 SGHDN, CDR2 FVKESK. CDR3 length: 16 amino acids. With 0 bases removed from V and 0 bases from J, the gap between germline ends came to 9 bases. The CDR3 reads CASSQEAWASYNEQFF. The CDR3 nucleotides are TGTGCCAGCAGCCAAGAGGCCTGGGCCTCCTACAATGAGCAGTTCTTC.

The chain carries TRBV20-1 and TRBJ2-3, with a possible D match to TRBD2 (5 bases). The CDR3 has 14 amino acids. Trimming took 4 bases from V and 2 from J, leaving 13 bases between them. CDR1 DFQATT and CDR2 SNEGSKA come from the germline V gene (reference sequence). The CDR3 DNA reads as TGCAGTGCTACCCGAACTAGGGACACAGATACGCAGTATTTT. This gives the protein CSATRTRDTDTQYF.

The V gene is TRBV5-1, the J gene TRBJ2-1, with 7 bases aligning to TRBD2. The CDR3 is made up of 17 amino acids. V lost 2 bases to trimming and J lost 6 bases; unmatched junction nucleotides: 14. Per the germline V gene, CDR1 is SGHRS and CDR2 is YFSETQ. As DNA, the CDR3 is TGCGCCAGCAGCTTTGGCGAGGCGGGAGTGAGCCTCAATGAGCAGTTCTTC. It yields the protein CASSFGEAGVSLNEQFF.

The V call is TRBV3-1, the J call TRBJ2-6, with 8 bases aligning to TRBD2. Germline V gene sequence: CDR1 LGHDT, CDR2 YNNKEL (reference sequence). The J segment lost 0 bases and the V segment lost 2 bases, leaving 6 bases of the junction unmatched. This CDR3 is 18 amino acids long. The CDR3 region is CASSQRTSGYSGANVLTF. CDR3 nucleotide sequence: TGTGCCAGCAGCCAACGTACTAGCGGATACTCTGGGGCCAACGTCCTGACTTTC.

The chain joins TRBV7-3 to TRBJ2-1, with 8 bases lining up with TRBD2. The CDR3 is 14 residues long. V lost 5 bases, J lost 5 bases, and 5 bases stayed unmatched. CDR1 is SGHTA, CDR2 FQGTGA, per germline. The CDR3 DNA sequence: TGTGCCAGCAGCCCATTAGCGGGACACAATGAGCAGTTCTTC. This sequence encodes CASSPLAGHNEQFF. Variable domain in full (rest from reference TRBV7-3 and TRBJ2-1): GAGVSQTPSNKVTEKGKYVELRCDPISGHTALYWYRQSLGQGPEFLIYFQGTGAADDSGLPNDRFFAVRPEGSVSTLKIQRTERGDSAVYLCASSPLAGHNEQFFGPGTRLTVL.

This clonotype was recorded at least ten times. This chain connects TRBV25-1 to TRBJ2-3, with D possibly matching TRBD2 (5 bases). Deletions cut 5 bases from V and 4 bases from J, with 16 bases between. The CDR3 sequence is 15 residues long. CDR1 MGHDK and CDR2 SYGVNS come from the germline V gene. The CDR3 nucleotides are TGTGCCAGCAGTCCCTTCCCTGAGGGCCCAGATACGCAGTATTTT. Translating it yields CASSPFPEGPDTQYF.